This TCR beta chain was identified in a study of T cell responses to AZD1222 COVID-19 vaccine. Overall study findings and caveats: At baseline, seropositivity was found in only a handful of AZD1222 recipients.

Profiled with immunoSEQ multiplex PCR; TCRdb holds only in-frame clones, not every one. The sample has 90,000 to 120,000 clones, around 91% seen once; the top ten hold 22%. This CDR3 region has 13 residues. The ends lost 5 bases at V and 4 bases at J; junction bases unmatched: 3. Per the germline V gene, CDR1 is MNHEY and CDR2 is SVGEGT. About this clone: Its antigen is unknown.

This clonotype originated in an adult in good health. The specimen comprised peripheral blood, sampled on day 0 of AZD1222 vaccination. The V and J genes are TRBV6-2 or TRBV6-3 and TRBJ2-7; 9 bases fit TRBD2. The CDR3 DNA follows: TGTGCCAGCAGTCTGCGGGGGGGATACGAGCAGTACTTC. Translating gives CASSLRGGYEQYF.